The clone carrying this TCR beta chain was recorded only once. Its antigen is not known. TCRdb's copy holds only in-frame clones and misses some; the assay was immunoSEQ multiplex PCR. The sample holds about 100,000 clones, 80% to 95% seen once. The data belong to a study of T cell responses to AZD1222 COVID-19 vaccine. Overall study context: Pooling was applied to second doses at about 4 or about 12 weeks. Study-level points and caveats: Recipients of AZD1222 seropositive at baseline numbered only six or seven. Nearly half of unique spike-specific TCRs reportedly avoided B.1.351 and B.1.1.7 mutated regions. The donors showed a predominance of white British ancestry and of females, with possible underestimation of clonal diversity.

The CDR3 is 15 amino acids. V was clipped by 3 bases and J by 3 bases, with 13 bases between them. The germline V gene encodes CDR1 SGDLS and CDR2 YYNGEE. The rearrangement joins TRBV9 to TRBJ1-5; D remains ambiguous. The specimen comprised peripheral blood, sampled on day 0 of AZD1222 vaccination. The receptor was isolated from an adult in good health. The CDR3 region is CASSGVGANNQPQHF. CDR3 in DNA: TGTGCCAGCAGCGGGGTGGGCGCGAACAATCAGCCCCAGCATTTT. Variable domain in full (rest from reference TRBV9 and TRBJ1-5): DSGVTQTPKHLITATGQRVTLRCSPRSGDLSVYWYQQSLDQGLQFLIQYYNGEERAKGNILERFSAQQFPDLHSELNLSSLELGDSALYFCASSGVGANNQPQHFGDGTRLSIL.